The 26 T cell receptor beta chains listed next were all sequenced from one sample in a study of T cells after yellow fever vaccination (dated by TCRdb to between 2018 and 2021). The treatment or condition label, as the study defines it: live attenuated yellow fever vaccine strain. Library generation was performed with 5' RACE. The run used an Illumina NovaSeq 6000. The public reads were quality trimmed at Q25 with fastp and then assembled into clones with MiXCR by TCRdb, keeping productive beta chains. Rows matching on CDR3 protein sequence are summarized as one entry with the most common DNA and genes. A total of roughly 330,000 distinct CDR3 sequences appear in this sample, approximately 3.9% of them only once. Approximately 24% of the sample lies in the top ten. The sample was PBMCs, taken 5 days after the yellow fever booster vaccination. The receptor source for this set is a man younger than 35 who received the YFV17D yellow fever vaccine.

In its sample, this clonotype was seen many times. The chain employs TRBV5-1 and TRBJ2-1; 11 nucleotides match TRBD2. The CDR3 has 16 residues. Germline trimming cut 0 bases from V and 7 bases from J; bases unmatched to any gene: 6. The germline gives CDR1 SGHRS, CDR2 YFSETQ. This CDR3 reads CASSLALAGGRNEQFF. The CDR3 DNA reads TGCGCCAGCAGCTTGGCCCTAGCGGGGGGTAGGAATGAGCAGTTCTTC.

The CDR3, as DNA: TGTGCCAGCAGTCTCCCGGTTACCTACGAGCAGTACTTC. Translated, it gives CASSLPVTYEQYF. The chain uses TRBV28 and TRBJ2-7; D uncertain. V gave up 5 bases and J gave up 2 bases, with 10 bases separating them. From germline, CDR1 is MDHEN and CDR2 SYDVKM. CDR3 length: 13 residues.

This clonotype was recorded many times. V is TRBV2 and J is TRBJ2-5, with D possibly matching TRBD1 (5 bases). The germline V gene has CDR1 SNHLY and CDR2 FYNNEI. Trimming removed 7 bases at V and 5 bases at J, with 23 bases between. The CDR3 contains 16 residues. The CDR3 DNA sequence: TGTGCCAGCAACTGGGCCGCCGTGAGGACAAGGGAGACCCAGTACTTC. Translated: CASNWAAVRTRETQYF.

The chain is built from TRBV15 and TRBJ2-2; D is uncertain. V lost 3 bases, J lost 4 bases, and 9 bases lay in between. This CDR3 has 14 residues. CDR1 is LNHNV, CDR2 YYDKDF, per germline (reference sequence). The CDR3 reads CATSRNSITGELFF. Here the CDR3 DNA reads TGTGCCACCAGCAGGAACAGTATCACCGGGGAGCTGTTTTTT.

There are a few counts of this clonotype. The V and J genes are TRBV5-1 and TRBJ2-7; TRBD2 is a possible D gene (6 bases). The V gene lost 0 bases and the J gene lost 2 bases, with 9 bases spanning the gap. Germline V lookup: CDR1 SGHRS, CDR2 YFSETQ. This CDR3 is 14 amino acids long. The CDR3 DNA sequence: TGCGCCAGCAGCTTGGGGGGGGTCGCCTACGAGCAGTACTTC. Translation gives CASSLGGVAYEQYF. The full variable domain, its missing parts supplied by reference TRBV5-1 and TRBJ2-7, is KAGVTQTPRYLIKTRGQQVTLSCSPISGHRSVSWYQQTPGQGLQFLFEYFSETQRNKGNFPGRFSGRQFSNSRSEMNVSTLELGDSALYLCASSLGGVAYEQYFGPGTRLTVT.

J is TRBJ2-5 and V is TRBV20-1, with D maybe TRBD2 (5 bases). The CDR3 loop spans 13 amino acids. Trimming pared 8 bases from V and 3 bases from J, leaving 16 bases between. Germline loops: CDR1 DFQATT, CDR2 SNEGSKA (reference sequence). In DNA, the CDR3 is TGCAGTAAAAAAAACGGGATCGAAGAGACCCAGTACTTC. Translation: CSKKNGIEETQYF.

This clonotype was seen many times. The CDR3 is CASSLGHRDNYEQFF. The CDR3 nucleotides read TGCGCCAGCAGCTTGGGCCACCGGGACAACTATGAGCAGTTCTTC. V is TRBV5-1 and J is TRBJ2-1; D possibly corresponds to TRBD1 (6 bases). V lost 0 bases to trimming and J lost 8 bases, with 15 bases between them. Germline V lookup: CDR1 SGHRS, CDR2 YFSETQ. The length of the CDR3 is 15 residues.

This chain links TRBV28 with TRBJ1-1; 9 bases map to TRBD1. Trimming cost V 4 bases and J 4 bases; bases outside gene matches: 7. CDR1 and CDR2 from the germline V gene are MDHEN and SYDVKM. The CDR3 covers 15 residues. CDR3 residues: CASSSHRGRLTEAFF. The CDR3 nucleotides read TGTGCCAGCAGTTCACACAGGGGGCGGCTCACTGAAGCTTTCTTT.

The sample holds many counts of this clonotype. The CDR3 spells CSAKTGNQPQHF. CDR3 nucleotide sequence: TGCAGTGCTAAGACGGGCAATCAGCCCCAGCATTTT. The rearrangement links TRBV20-1 to TRBJ1-5; D is uncertain. Germline lookup yields CDR1 DFQATT and CDR2 SNEGSKA (reference sequence). Trimming left V 4 bases short and J 2 bases short, with 6 bases between. The CDR3 totals 12 residues.

V is TRBV10-3 and J is TRBJ2-7; 8 positions match TRBD1. The junction had 5 bases not matched to a gene; V was cut back by 6 bases and J by 1 base. CDR1 is ENHRY, CDR2 SYGVKD, per germline. This CDR3 is built from 14 residues. The CDR3 loop reads CAIRRTGPSYEQYF. Written as DNA, the CDR3 is TGTGCCATCAGACGGACAGGGCCATCCTACGAGCAGTACTTC.

This clonotype was observed at least ten times. V gene TRBV12-3 or TRBV12-4 combines with J gene TRBJ2-2; 8 nucleotides match TRBD2. The CDR3 spans 15 residues. J lost 0 bases, V lost 8 bases, and 5 bases had no gene match. The CDR3 sequence is CASFPGGSNTGELFF. The CDR3 DNA sequence: TGTGCCAGCTTTCCGGGGGGGTCGAACACCGGGGAGCTGTTTTTT.

This clonotype was recorded a few times. The chain employs TRBV20-1 and TRBJ1-4; 8 bases line up with TRBD1. The junction had 9 bases not matched to a gene; V was cut back by 5 bases and J by 7 bases. Germline V CDR1 and CDR2: DFQATT, SNEGSKA (reference sequence). The CDR3 runs to 14 residues. Written as DNA, the CDR3 is TGCAGTGCTCGAGGACAGGGAAGGGGTGAAAAACTGTTTTTT. This sequence encodes CSARGQGRGEKLFF.

In this sample, this clonotype turned up many times. The rearrangement joins TRBV12-3 or TRBV12-4 to TRBJ2-1; no clear D gene. V lost 2 bases to trimming and J lost 6 bases, with 5 bases between them. The CDR3 length is 12 residues. CDR3 nucleotide sequence: TGTGCCAGCAGTTTAAACAGCAATGAGCAGTTCTTC. Amino acids: CASSLNSNEQFF.

The rearrangement uses TRBV5-5 and TRBJ2-2; 7 bases are a match to TRBD1. Germline CDR1 SGHKS, CDR2 YYEKEE (reference sequence). The J segment lost 7 bases and the V segment lost 2 bases, leaving 11 bases of the junction unmatched. The CDR3 runs to 16 residues. The DNA for the CDR3 is TGTGCCAGCAGCTTTTACCGACAGGGTCAGGGCGGGGAGCTGTTTTTT. Its protein is CASSFYRQGQGGELFF.

This clonotype was found many times. The chain uses TRBV12-3 or TRBV12-4 and TRBJ2-7; no firm D call. The V and J ends lost 3 bases and 6 bases respectively, with 6 bases between them. The CDR3 contains 11 residues. The CDR3 protein is CASSFRPEQYF. The CDR3 DNA sequence: TGTGCCAGCAGTTTTAGACCCGAGCAGTACTTC.

The rearrangement joins TRBV7-9 to TRBJ1-1; TRBD1 is a possible D gene (5 bases). This CDR3 contains 15 residues. V lost 5 bases and J lost 0, with 13 bases in between. The germline CDR1 and CDR2 sequences are SEHNR and FQNEAQ (reference sequence). CDR3 amino acids: CASSQRGTVNTEAFF. The CDR3 DNA reads TGTGCCAGCAGCCAACGCGGGACGGTGAACACTGAAGCTTTCTTT.

The table lists this clonotype with many counts. This chain uses TRBV6-5 with TRBJ2-5; TRBD1 matches 11 bases. Germline CDR1 and CDR2: MNHEY and SVGAGI. This CDR3 contains 14 residues. The ends lost 6 bases at V and 5 bases at J; junction bases unmatched: 5. The CDR3 DNA sequence: TGTGCCAGCAGCCGGGACAGGGGGGAGGAGACCCAGTACTTC. Translating gives CASSRDRGEETQYF.

V is TRBV6-2 or TRBV6-3 and J is TRBJ2-7; perhaps D is TRBD1 or TRBD2 (5 bases each). The germline V gene encodes CDR1 MNHEY and CDR2 SVGEGT. V dropped 6 bases and J dropped 6 bases, with 30 bases sitting between them. The CDR3 totals 18 residues. The CDR3 coding sequence is TGTGCCAGCAGCCGAGCCATCCGGGAAATAGGACATATCGGCGAGCAGTACGTC. Residues: CASSRAIREIGHIGEQYV.

This clonotype was detected a few times. The CDR3: CASRLLDRATISDPDTQYF. The CDR3 DNA reads TGTGCAAGTCGCCTTCTGGATCGGGCCACAATTTCCGACCCAGATACGCAGTATTTT. V and J are TRBV12-2 and TRBJ2-3; no check of the table's D call, TRBD2, against the DNA was made. TRBV12-2 is annotated as a pseudogene. The CDR3 is made up of 19 amino acids.

This clonotype occurred once. Possible read error: a much larger clone is one base away. The chain is built from TRBV10-3 and TRBJ1-1, with D possibly matching TRBD1 (6 bases). CDR1 ENHRY and CDR2 SYGVKD come from the germline V gene. This CDR3 region has 13 residues. The CDR3 sequence: CASIRGADTEAFF. As DNA, the CDR3 is TGTGCATCTATCCGGGGGGCAGACACTGAAGCTTTCTTT.

A few counts support this clonotype. Mismatch with germline at one junction end may stem from a read error. The chain employs TRBV7-7 and TRBJ2-2; D is uncertain. The germline V gene has CDR1 SSHAT and CDR2 FNYEAQ (reference sequence). CDR3 length: 14 amino acids. The CDR3 DNA sequence: TGTGCTAGCAGCTCCGAAGCAAGGACCGGGGAGCTGTTTTTT. Translated, it gives CASSSEARTGELFF. Supplemented by reference TRBV7-7 and TRBJ2-2, the full variable domain reads GAGVSQSPRYKVTKRGQDVTLRCDPISSHATLYWYQQALGQGPEFLTYFNYEAQPDKSGLPSDRFSAERPEGSISTLTIQRTEQRDSAMYRCASSSEARTGELFFGEGSRLTVL.

This clonotype showed up many times. The CDR3 is CSGRVLGSGYTF. CDR3 coding DNA: TGCAGCGGCCGGGTCTTGGGGAGTGGCTACACCTTC. This chain links TRBV29-1 with TRBJ1-2, with D hard to call. Trimming cost V 7 bases and J 7 bases, with 16 bases left between them. The CDR3 is 12 amino acids. Germline assignment: CDR1 SQVTM and CDR2 ANQGSEA.

This clonotype has a count of ten or more. This rearrangement joins TRBV5-1 to TRBJ1-1; D remains ambiguous. Germline assignment: CDR1 SGHRS and CDR2 YFSETQ. The CDR3 runs 16 residues. Trimming shortened V by 4 bases and J by 5 bases, and 21 bases separated the two germline ends. The CDR3 sequence is CASSPPRKGRGTEAFF. CDR3 bases: TGCGCCAGCAGCCCTCCTCGGAAAGGGCGAGGGACTGAAGCTTTCTTT.

In its sample, this clonotype was seen many times. The rearrangement links TRBV7-9 to TRBJ2-3; D is unclear. This CDR3 has 12 amino acids. The germline V gene has CDR1 SEHNR and CDR2 FQNEAQ (reference sequence). V was cut by 5 bases and J by 1 base, with 4 bases left in between. CDR3: CASSQGTDTQYF. In DNA, the CDR3 is TGTGCCAGCAGCCAGGGCACAGATACGCAGTATTTT.

This clonotype was counted many times. The V call is TRBV7-8, the J call TRBJ1-4, with D possibly being TRBD1 (5 bases). Germline values: CDR1 SGHVS, CDR2 FQNEAQ. The CDR3 is 14 amino acids. The germline V and J ends were trimmed by 3 bases and 6 bases, with 11 bases remaining between them. The CDR3 sequence is CASSLTVHHEKLFF. As DNA, the CDR3 is TGTGCCAGCAGCTTGACAGTGCACCATGAAAAACTGTTTTTT.

The chain couples TRBV20-1 to TRBJ2-2; tentative D call: TRBD1 (5 bases). CDR3 length equals 13 residues. The germline V gene encodes CDR1 DFQATT and CDR2 SNEGSKA (reference sequence). Deletions cut 6 bases from V and 0 bases from J, with 8 bases between. CDR3 amino acids: CSARTPNTGELFF. As DNA, the CDR3 is TGCAGTGCGAGGACACCGAACACCGGGGAGCTGTTTTTT.